The next 8 T cell receptor beta chains were all read from a single sample in a study of T cell repertoires in cytomegalovirus infection. TCRdb re-called the reads through MiXCR, storing one row per CDR3 protein. The top ten clones hold roughly 14% of a sample with roughly 800,000 distinct CDR3 sequences, roughly 28% of them seen once. No antigen is known for these receptors. The sequenced sample was cultured CD8+ T cells from PBMCs, obtained from culture after CMV antigen stimulation. These receptors were collected from a human donor in good health (CMV status not recorded). Some clones in this sample may be carry-over from other donors' samples.

The chain employs TRBV10-2 and TRBJ1-1; weak D call: TRBD1 (5 bases). Germline V gene lookup returns CDR1 WSHSY and CDR2 SAAADI. V was clipped by 4 bases and J by 0 bases, with 9 bases between them. The CDR3 runs to 14 residues. CDR3 sequence (DNA): TGCGCCAGCAGTGTGGGGGAATTGAACACTGAAGCTTTCTTT. It is translated as CASSVGELNTEAFF.

The sample holds many counts of this clonotype. The rearrangement joins TRBV7-8 to TRBJ2-6; D is possibly TRBD1 or TRBD2 (7 bases each). With 1 base removed from V and 0 bases from J, the gap between germline ends came to 13 bases. CDR1 SGHVS and CDR2 FQNEAQ come from the germline V gene. CDR3 length equals 18 residues. The CDR3, as DNA: TGTGCCAGCAGCTTAGTGCAGGGGGGGAGCTCTGGGGCCAACGTCCTGACTTTC. Amino acids: CASSLVQGGSSGANVLTF.

The chain combines TRBV15 with TRBJ1-5; D not certain. In germline, CDR1 is LNHNV, CDR2 YYDKDF (reference sequence). Trimming took 2 bases from V and 1 from J, leaving 12 bases between them. This CDR3 is 16 amino acids long. The CDR3 region has the DNA TGTGCCACCAGCAGAACCGTTTCGGGGAGCAATCAGCCCCAGCATTTT. Amino acid sequence: CATSRTVSGSNQPQHF.

The genes are TRBV11-1 and TRBJ1-1; tentative D call: TRBD1 (5 bases). The CDR3 loop spans 14 amino acids. The V end lost 5 bases, the J end lost 4 bases, and 14 bases lay between the germline ends. CDR1 SGHAT and CDR2 FQDESV come from the germline V gene (reference sequence). This CDR3 is CASSMTRGGTEAFF. The DNA of the CDR3 is TGTGCCAGCAGCATGACCCGCGGGGGCACTGAAGCTTTCTTT.

The chain combines TRBV7-9 with TRBJ2-2; D uncertain. The CDR3 covers 17 residues. Trimming shortened V by 5 bases and J by 0 bases, and 16 bases separated the two germline ends. The germline V gene has CDR1 SEHNR and CDR2 FQNEAQ (reference sequence). The CDR3 here is CASSQTGSASNTGELFF. The DNA for the CDR3 is TGTGCCAGCAGCCAAACCGGGTCAGCTTCGAACACCGGGGAGCTGTTTTTT.

The chain joins TRBV6-4 to TRBJ2-7; 9 bases fit TRBD1. Germline V CDR1 and CDR2: MRHNA, SNTAGT. The CDR3 runs to 13 residues. CDR3 protein: CASSDHMGTGIHV. CDR3 DNA sequence: TGTGCCAGCAGTGACCACATGGGGACAGGGATTCACGTC.

About this clonotype: Germline is not matched at one junction end, which may reflect a read error. The chain recombines TRBV12-3 or TRBV12-4 with TRBJ1-5; D is possibly TRBD1 (6 bases). CDR3 length: 20 amino acids. The CDR3 DNA sequence: TGTGCCGGCAGCAACAACCTTCCCGGACAGAGGATAGCCGGGAATCAGCCCCAGCATTTT. Amino acid sequence: CAGSNNLPGQRIAGNQPQHF.

The chain has TRBV12-3 or TRBV12-4 and TRBJ1-2, with D possibly TRBD1 on 5 matching bases. The length of the CDR3 is 14 residues. Trimming took off 4 bases at V and 8 bases at J, with 17 bases between the two ends. The CDR3 reads CASSYTTGTSGYTF. The CDR3 DNA sequence: TGTGCCAGCAGTTATACGACCGGGACGTCAGGCTACACCTTC.